A single sample gave rise to the 25 T cell receptor beta chains below, sequenced in a study of CD8+ T cells in alopecia areata. Treatment indicated: oral pan-JAK inhibitor, 5-10 mg twice daily. Extraction and reverse transcription of RNA yielded cDNA as the sequencing template. TCRdb keeps only in-frame clones here, not all; method: immunoSEQ multiplex PCR. Of around 190,000 clones in the sample, approximately 67% are singletons; the top ten hold approximately 1.3%. The sample in question was CD4+ T cells sorted from blood, obtained at week 49, from a patient treated with tofacitinib. The receptors derive from a human donor with alopecia areata.

This sequence joins TRBV29-1 and TRBJ2-7; no clear D gene. The CDR3 has 15 residues. The V end was cut by 4 bases, the J end by 5 bases, with 21 bases between. CDR1 and CDR2 from the germline V gene are SQVTM and ANQGSEA. CDR3 sequence (DNA): TGCAGCGTTGTCATTCCCGAGAAGGTCGTCAACGAGCAGTACTTC. Protein: CSVVIPEKVVNEQYF.

The J gene is TRBJ1-1, the V gene TRBV30; 8 bases fit TRBD1. Germline-derived CDR1 and CDR2 are GTSNPN and SVGIG (reference sequence). With 4 bases clipped from V and 8 bases from J, the junction kept 9 bases outside the gene matches. CDR3 length: 13 amino acids. In DNA, the CDR3 is TGTGCCTGGACCGGGACAGGAACACCAGAAGCTTTCTTT. It translates to CAWTGTGTPEAFF. Variable domain in full (rest from reference TRBV30 and TRBJ1-1): SQTIHQWPATLVQPVGSPLSLECTVEGTSNPNLYWYRQAAGRGLQLLFYSVGIGQISSEVPQNLSASRPQDRQFILSSKKLLLSDSGFYLCAWTGTGTPEAFFGQGTRLTVV.

This clone has more than one count but fewer than ten. In nucleotides, the CDR3 is TGTGCCAGCGGCACGGGAGGGGGGGAGCAGTTCTTC. This encodes CASGTGGGEQFF. The V and J genes are TRBV25-1 and TRBJ2-1, with TRBD2 identical over 8 bases. The CDR3 loop spans 12 amino acids. Per germline, CDR1 MGHDK and CDR2 SYGVNS. V shed 8 bases, J shed 10 bases, and the junction held 7 bases outside the gene matches. The whole variable domain, remainder taken from reference TRBV25-1 and TRBJ2-1, is EADIYQTPRYLVIGTGKKITLECSQTMGHDKMYWYQQDPGMELHLIHYSYGVNSTEKGDLSSESTVSRIRTEHFPLTLESARPSHTSQYLCASGTGGGEQFFGPGTRLTVL.

The chain has TRBV7-2 and TRBJ2-7; 8 nucleotides agree with TRBD2. From germline, CDR1 is SGHTA and CDR2 FQGNSA. The CDR3 has 17 amino acids. V lost 5 bases to trimming and J lost 0 bases; unmatched junction nucleotides: 12. As DNA, the CDR3 is TGTGCCAGCAGCCGAACTGCGGGCGGGGGGAACTCCTACGAGCAGTACTTC. Amino acid sequence: CASSRTAGGGNSYEQYF.

CDR3 DNA: TGCGCCAGCAGTGATACAGGGACCCAAGAGACCCAGTACTTC. Protein product: CASSDTGTQETQYF. The rearrangement joins TRBV10-2 to TRBJ2-5; tentative D call: TRBD1 (6 bases). V lost 3 bases, J lost 1 base, and 9 bases lay in between. CDR3 length: 14 residues. In germline, CDR1 is WSHSY, CDR2 SAAADI.

The rearrangement uses TRBV7-3 and TRBJ2-3; no reliable D call. The germline CDR1 and CDR2 sequences are SGHTA and FQGTGA. V lost 5 bases, J lost 0 bases, and 12 bases lay in between. The CDR3 consists of 15 residues. The DNA for the CDR3 is TGTGCCAGCAGCCCTATAGGTTCTAGCACAGATACGCAGTATTTT. It specifies CASSPIGSSTDTQYF.

V and J are TRBV29-1 and TRBJ1-1; D is perhaps TRBD1 (6 bases). The CDR3 spans 13 residues. Germline V gene sequence: CDR1 SQVTM, CDR2 ANQGSEA. V lost 3 bases, J lost 7 bases, and 15 bases lay in between. Here the CDR3 reads CSVEQTGKREAFF. Here the CDR3 DNA reads TGCAGCGTTGAGCAGACAGGTAAACGTGAAGCTTTCTTT. The whole variable domain, remainder taken from reference TRBV29-1 and TRBJ1-1, is SAVISQKPSRDICQRGTSLTIQCQVDSQVTMMFWYRQQPGQSLTLIATANQGSEATYESGFVIDKFPISRPNLTFSTLTVSNMSPEDSSIYLCSVEQTGKREAFFGQGTRLTVV.

This clone was observed a few times. The gene calls are TRBV27 and TRBJ2-7, with 7 bases aligning to TRBD1. Germline trimming cut 6 bases from V and 5 bases from J; bases unmatched to any gene: 7. The CDR3 covers 13 residues. Per the germline V gene, CDR1 is MNHEY and CDR2 is SMNVEV (reference sequence). The CDR3 nucleotides read TGTGCCAGCAGCCGGGACAGCATCAACGAGCAGTACTTC. Translating it yields CASSRDSINEQYF.

The rearrangement joins TRBV9 to TRBJ2-6, with D possibly being TRBD1 (6 bases). Germline CDR1 and CDR2: SGDLS and YYNGEE. This CDR3 is 16 amino acids long. Trimming pared 0 bases from V and 2 bases from J, leaving 9 bases between. DNA for the CDR3: TGTGCCAGCAGCGTAGTAGCAGGGGCTGGGGCCAACGTCCTGACTTTC. Its protein product is CASSVVAGAGANVLTF. Full variable domain (remainder filled in from reference TRBV9 and TRBJ2-6): DSGVTQTPKHLITATGQRVTLRCSPRSGDLSVYWYQQSLDQGLQFLIQYYNGEERAKGNILERFSAQQFPDLHSELNLSSLELGDSALYFCASSVVAGAGANVLTFGAGSRLTVL.

The CDR3 nucleotides read TGCAGCGTTGTCCAGACAGGGGGTAGTGAAGCTTTCTTT. Translating it yields CSVVQTGGSEAFF. The rearrangement uses TRBV29-1 and TRBJ1-1; 9 bases fit TRBD1. The trim removed 4 bases at V and 7 bases at J, leaving 7 bases unmatched. Germline loops: CDR1 SQVTM, CDR2 ANQGSEA. This CDR3 spans 13 amino acids.

The chain carries TRBV29-1 and TRBJ2-7; no clear D. Trimming removed 2 bases from V and 5 bases from J, with 13 bases in between. In germline, CDR1 is SQVTM, CDR2 ANQGSEA. This CDR3 is 13 amino acids long. CDR3: CSVESRDLNEQYF. CDR3 DNA: TGCAGCGTTGAATCTCGCGACCTTAACGAGCAGTACTTC.

The chain couples TRBV6-5 to TRBJ1-4; D remains unclear. The germline gives CDR1 MNHEY, CDR2 SVGAGI. The CDR3 is made up of 14 amino acids. V was cut by 2 bases and J by 1 base, with 5 bases left in between. For the CDR3, the DNA is TGTGCCAGCAGTTACGGCCAAACTAATGAAAAACTGTTTTTT. Residues: CASSYGQTNEKLFF.

This chain joins TRBV30 and TRBJ1-5; TRBD1 aligns across 7 bases. V trimming: 1 base; J trimming: 6 bases; junction bases outside the gene matches: 3. The CDR3 sequence is 13 residues long. CDR1 and CDR2 (germline): GTSNPN, SVGIG (reference sequence). This CDR3 reads CAWSGQGGQPQHF. In DNA, the CDR3 is TGTGCCTGGAGTGGACAGGGAGGTCAGCCCCAGCATTTT.

This chain joins TRBV29-1 and TRBJ1-1, with 8 bases aligning to TRBD1. The CDR3 has 14 residues. Germline CDR1 SQVTM, CDR2 ANQGSEA. V lost 5 bases to trimming and J lost 1 base; unmatched junction nucleotides: 6. The CDR3 DNA reads TGCAGCGTTCGACCCGGGACAGGGAACACTGAAGCTTTCTTT. Translation gives CSVRPGTGNTEAFF.

The chain joins TRBV30 to TRBJ2-5, with TRBD1 matching over 9 bases. Germline CDR1 and CDR2: GTSNPN and SVGIG (reference sequence). Trimming took 1 base from V and 3 from J; bases not matched to a gene: 0. This CDR3 is built from 13 residues. CDR3 residues: CAWSGTGEETQYF. The CDR3 bases are TGTGCCTGGAGTGGGACAGGGGAAGAGACCCAGTACTTC.

This clone was detected only once. The V and J genes are TRBV25-1 and TRBJ1-1, with D perhaps matching TRBD1 (5 bases). V was trimmed by 1 base and J by 7 bases, leaving 10 bases between them. Germline V gives CDR1 MGHDK, CDR2 SYGVNS. This CDR3 is built from 13 residues. CDR3 in amino acids: CASSESTVSEAFF. CDR3 DNA: TGTGCCAGCAGTGAATCGACAGTGAGTGAAGCTTTCTTT.

The genes are TRBV30 and TRBJ1-2, with D perhaps matching TRBD1 (5 bases). The CDR3 extends over 13 amino acids. Germline V gene data show CDR1 as GTSNPN and CDR2 as SVGIG (reference sequence). The CDR3 here is CAWEKGDAGGYTF. In DNA, the CDR3 is TGTGCGTGGGAAAAAGGGGATGCTGGCGGCTACACCTTC.

The chain links TRBV28 to TRBJ1-5, with D unresolved. Germline CDR1 MDHEN, CDR2 SYDVKM. The V end lost 5 bases, the J end lost 11 bases, and 19 bases lay between the germline ends. The CDR3 covers 14 residues. The CDR3 DNA follows: TGTGCCAGCAGTGGAAGGGCGGACTTCCAGTCCCAGCATTTT. This sequence encodes CASSGRADFQSQHF.

This rearrangement joins TRBV15 to TRBJ2-5, with D possibly matching TRBD2 (5 bases). Trimming shortened V by 6 bases and J by 1 base, and 12 bases separated the two germline ends. CDR1 LNHNV and CDR2 YYDKDF come from the germline V gene (reference sequence). CDR3 size: 14 residues. The CDR3 DNA reads as TGTGCCACCAGTTTCGGGGTTATCCAAGAGACCCAGTACTTC. Amino acids: CATSFGVIQETQYF.

This sequence joins TRBV7-2 and TRBJ2-7, with a possible D match to TRBD2 (5 bases). Germline CDR1 SGHTA, CDR2 FQGNSA. This CDR3 region has 13 residues. V dropped 5 bases and J dropped 0 bases, with 8 bases sitting between them. The CDR3 DNA reads as TGTGCCAGCAGCCCGACTAACTCCTACGAGCAGTACTTC. Its protein is CASSPTNSYEQYF.

The DNA of the CDR3 is TGTGCCAGCAGTGAGGGTACACCCAACTATGGCTACACCTTC. This gives the protein CASSEGTPNYGYTF. This chain joins TRBV2 and TRBJ1-2; D remains unclear. V shed 3 bases and J shed 2 bases, with 10 bases lying between them. This CDR3 contains 14 residues. CDR1 is SNHLY and CDR2 is FYNNEI in the germline V gene.

As regards this clone: The sample contains more than one DNA sequence encoding this CDR3. This sequence joins TRBV29-1 and TRBJ2-5; D may be TRBD2 (7 bases). Germline V CDR1 and CDR2: SQVTM, ANQGSEA. The CDR3 runs 12 residues. The V end was cut by 4 bases, the J end by 4 bases, with 10 bases between. CDR3 DNA: TGCAGCGTTGGTAGGGGGGGAGAGACCCAGTACTTC. Translation gives CSVGRGGETQYF.

This chain uses TRBV2 with TRBJ2-7; 7 bases map to TRBD1. The J segment lost 0 bases and the V segment lost 7 bases, leaving 9 bases of the junction unmatched. The length of the CDR3 is 15 residues. CDR1 is SNHLY and CDR2 is FYNNEI in the germline V gene. CDR3 bases: TGTGCCAGCACGCTTTCAGGGACAGTCTCCTACGAGCAGTACTTC. Its translation: CASTLSGTVSYEQYF.

The chain employs TRBV4-3 and TRBJ1-2; no reliable D call. Trimming pared 1 base from V and 1 base from J, leaving 7 bases between. The CDR3 totals 14 residues. Germline V gene data show CDR1 as LGHNA and CDR2 as YSLEER. CDR3 protein: CASSQVGINYGYTF. The CDR3, as DNA: TGCGCCAGCAGCCAAGTGGGCATTAACTATGGCTACACCTTC.

This clone was counted many times. This rearrangement joins TRBV7-2 to TRBJ2-7; tentatively, D is TRBD2 (5 bases). CDR1 SGHTA and CDR2 FQGNSA come from the germline V gene. V shed 8 bases and J shed 3 bases, with 14 bases lying between them. The CDR3 loop spans 13 amino acids. For the CDR3, the DNA is TGTGCCAGCGAAGACGGGGTCTACTACGAGCAGTACTTC. Protein: CASEDGVYYEQYF.